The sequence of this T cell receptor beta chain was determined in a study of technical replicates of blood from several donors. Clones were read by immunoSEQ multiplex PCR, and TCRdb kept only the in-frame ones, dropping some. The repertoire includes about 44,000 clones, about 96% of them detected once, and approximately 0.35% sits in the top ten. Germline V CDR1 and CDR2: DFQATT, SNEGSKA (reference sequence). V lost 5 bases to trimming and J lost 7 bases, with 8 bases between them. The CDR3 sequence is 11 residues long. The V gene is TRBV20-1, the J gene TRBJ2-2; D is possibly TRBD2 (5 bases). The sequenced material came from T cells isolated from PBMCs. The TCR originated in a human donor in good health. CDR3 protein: CSAYSVGELFF. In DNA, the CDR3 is TGCAGTGCTTATAGCGTCGGGGAGCTGTTTTTT.